Given below is one T cell receptor beta chain in context. The data originate from a study of Ad26.COV2.S vaccination and SARS-CoV-2 variants. Study-level information: The donor participated in the COV1001 trial, in its Ad26.COV2.S arm. Participants got Ad26.COV2.S intramuscularly, once or twice 56 days apart.

This sample's treatment: roughly 20 received Ad26.COV2.S at low or high dose, single or two shots; about five received placebo; per-sample allocation not given. The study sampled participants on day 63 after the first vaccine or placebo injection. An Ad26 vector that expressed Wuhan-strain SARS-CoV-2 spike constituted the vaccine. This table comes from immunoSEQ multiplex PCR, and its TCRdb copy is limited to in-frame clones, with some not included. The table shows approximately 360,000 clones, with about four fifths occurring only once. CDR1 is LGHDT, CDR2 YNNKEL, per germline (reference sequence). Trimming took 0 bases from V and 0 from J, leaving 13 bases between them. This CDR3 is built from 17 residues.

Sequencing was performed on peripheral blood, taken in a trial of Ad26.COV2.S vaccine versus placebo. The receptor comes from a person between 18 and 60 years old who received the Ad26.COV2.S COVID-19 vaccine or a placebo. The V and J genes are TRBV3-1 (or the pseudogene TRBV3-2) and TRBJ2-3, with a possible D match to TRBD2 (5 bases). The CDR3 sequence is CASSQDSRAASTDTQYF. CDR3 bases: TGTGCCAGCAGCCAAGATAGCAGAGCGGCTAGCACAGATACGCAGTATTTT.